This T cell receptor (beta chain) came from a study of T cells after posttransplantation cyclophosphamide. From germline, CDR1 is KGHSY and CDR2 FQNENV. CDR3 length: 15 amino acids. Trimming stripped 0 bases from V and 8 bases from J, with 13 bases between. This clone has at least ten counts. Antigen specificity is unknown. The data were produced by immunoSEQ multiplex PCR, yet TCRdb's version contains in-frame clones alone and is incomplete. The record shows tens of thousands of clones for this sample, with no singletons present. This related bone marrow graft donor gave peripheral blood on the day of marrow donation. Overall study findings and caveats: Recipient CMV seropositivity and CMV reactivation strongly tracked TRB clonality.

This sequence originates from a man in his forties in good health, CMV-negative, and a related stem cell transplant donor. The rearrangement joins TRBV16 to TRBJ1-4, with D perhaps matching TRBD1 (6 bases). Material for sequencing was PBMCs. DNA for the CDR3: TGTGCCAGCAGCCAATCAGGTCAGGGGAAAGAAAAACTGTTTTTT. This encodes CASSQSGQGKEKLFF.